This entry lists 18 T cell receptor beta chains sequenced from one sample in a study of cytomegalovirus exposure and HLA in healthy donors. PCR used 60 Vbeta primers and 13 Jbeta primers. Measured with immunoSEQ multiplex PCR; TCRdb has only the in-frame clones, and not every one. Of over 95,000 clones listed, more than 65% were seen once; the top ten hold about a tenth. The sample was PBMCs. These receptors originate from a man aged 40-55 years in good health and CMV-seropositive.

V is TRBV6-5 and J is TRBJ1-2; TRBD1 aligns across 7 bases. In germline, CDR1 is MNHEY, CDR2 SVGAGI. CDR3 size: 13 residues. The trim removed 5 bases at V and 7 bases at J, leaving 7 bases unmatched. The CDR3 DNA is TGTGCCAGCAGTGACAGACAGGGTGGTGGCTACACCTTC. It encodes CASSDRQGGGYTF.

The J gene is TRBJ1-4, the V gene TRBV2; 9 bases are a match to TRBD1. After removal of 7 bases from V and 4 bases from J, the junction contained 19 bases not matched to a gene. Germline V CDR1 and CDR2: SNHLY, FYNNEI. The CDR3 consists of 19 residues. The CDR3 loop is CASTSLLGQGLTHNEKLFF. As DNA, the CDR3 is TGTGCCAGCACCTCTTTATTGGGACAGGGCCTTACCCATAATGAAAAACTGTTTTTT.

This chain joins TRBV11-2 and TRBJ2-2; TRBD2 is a possible D gene (6 bases). Germline lookup yields CDR1 SGHAT and CDR2 FQNNGV. The CDR3 is made up of 13 amino acids. V was trimmed by 1 base and J by 8 bases, leaving 8 bases between them. The CDR3 loop reads CASSLAGVGELFF. The CDR3 DNA is TGTGCCAGCAGCTTAGCGGGGGTAGGGGAGCTGTTTTTT.

The J gene is TRBJ1-1, the V gene TRBV15; TRBD1 is a possible D gene (6 bases). The CDR3 has 16 amino acids. Trimming removed 8 bases at V and 6 bases at J, with 25 bases between. Germline V gene lookup returns CDR1 LNHNV and CDR2 YYDKDF (reference sequence). CDR3 DNA: TGTGCCACCCGTGGACAGTATAAACCCCCCGAGGCTGAAGCTTTCTTT. This encodes CATRGQYKPPEAEAFF.

This chain uses TRBV5-1 with TRBJ1-4, with D uncertain. The CDR3 sequence is 14 residues long. CDR1 is SGHRS and CDR2 is YFSETQ in the germline V gene. Trimming cost V 2 bases and J 7 bases, with 12 bases left between them. The CDR3 DNA reads TGCGCCAGCAGCTTTCTTTTGGGAGGTGAAAAACTGTTTTTT. It yields the protein CASSFLLGGEKLFF. Using reference TRBV5-1 and TRBJ1-4 for the parts outside the CDR3, the full variable domain is KAGVTQTPRYLIKTRGQQVTLSCSPISGHRSVSWYQQTPGQGLQFLFEYFSETQRNKGNFPGRFSGRQFSNSRSEMNVSTLELGDSALYLCASSFLLGGEKLFFGSGTQLSVL.

This chain links TRBV7-2 with TRBJ1-5; no reliable D call. CDR3 length equals 15 residues. Trimming stripped 5 bases from V and 4 bases from J, with 15 bases between. From germline, CDR1 is SGHTA and CDR2 FQGNSA. The CDR3 nucleotides are TGTGCCAGCAGCACACACAGTACCCAGAATCAGCCCCAGCATTTT. Translated, it gives CASSTHSTQNQPQHF. Using reference TRBV7-2 and TRBJ1-5 for the parts outside the CDR3, the full variable domain is GAGVSQSPSNKVTEKGKDVELRCDPISGHTALYWYRQSLGQGLEFLIYFQGNSAPDKSGLPSDRFSAERTGGSVSTLTIQRTQQEDSAVYLCASSTHSTQNQPQHFGDGTRLSIL.

The V gene is TRBV5-1, the J gene TRBJ2-5; 8 bases fit TRBD1. Germline V gene data show CDR1 as SGHRS and CDR2 as YFSETQ. CDR3 length: 17 amino acids. After removal of 0 bases from V and 4 bases from J, the junction contained 11 bases not matched to a gene. The CDR3 reads CASSLEQGARLGETQYF. The DNA for the CDR3 is TGCGCCAGCAGCTTGGAGCAGGGGGCGCGATTGGGAGAGACCCAGTACTTC.

The chain employs TRBV9 and TRBJ2-3, with 12 nucleotides matching TRBD2. Germline V CDR1 and CDR2: SGDLS, YYNGEE. The CDR3 extends over 16 amino acids. Unmatched junction bases numbered 4, after V lost 0 bases and J lost 5 bases. CDR3 sequence reads: CASSVASGGAIDTQYF. CDR3 sequence (DNA): TGTGCCAGCAGCGTAGCTAGCGGGGGGGCCATAGATACGCAGTATTTT.

With respect to this clone: At one of its ends the junction is not consistent with the germline gene, which may arise from a read error. CDR3 nucleotide sequence: TGTACCAGTATTAATGGACAGGGGAGTGGAGATACGCAGTATTTT. Encoded protein: CTSINGQGSGDTQYF. The chain has TRBV19 and TRBJ2-3; TRBD1 matches at 9 bases. The germline V gene encodes CDR1 LNHDA and CDR2 SQIVND (reference sequence). The CDR3 has 15 amino acids.

The rearrangement links TRBV6-6 to TRBJ1-2, with 9 positions matching TRBD1. This CDR3 spans 16 amino acids. The ends lost 3 bases at V and 5 bases at J; junction bases unmatched: 10. Germline V gene sequence: CDR1 MNHNY, CDR2 SVGAGI (reference sequence). CDR3 coding DNA: TGTGCCAGCAGTTATATAGGACAGGGGAGTAGGTATGGCTACACCTTC. Translation gives CASSYIGQGSRYGYTF.

V gene TRBV30 combines with J gene TRBJ2-2; the match to TRBD1 covers 8 bases. The CDR3 loop spans 13 amino acids. Germline lookup yields CDR1 GTSNPN and CDR2 SVGIG (reference sequence). J was trimmed by 4 bases and V by 5 bases; bases with no gene match: 3. CDR3 sequence reads: CAWDRGGTGELFF. Written as DNA, the CDR3 is TGTGCCTGGGACAGGGGTGGCACCGGGGAGCTGTTTTTT.

This chain connects TRBV5-6 to TRBJ1-6; no firm D call. CDR3 length: 15 residues. Germline assignment: CDR1 SGHDT and CDR2 YYEEEE. Trimming cost V 0 bases and J 6 bases, with 10 bases left between them. CDR3: CASSLGRTPNSPLHF. In DNA, the CDR3 is TGTGCCAGCAGCTTGGGCAGAACGCCTAATTCACCCCTCCACTTT. Combining the CDR3 with reference TRBV5-6 and TRBJ1-6 gives the whole variable domain DAGVTQSPTHLIKTRGQQVTLRCSPKSGHDTVSWYQQALGQGPQFIFQYYEEEERQRGNFPDRFSGHQFPNYSSELNVNALLLGDSALYLCASSLGRTPNSPLHFGNGTRLTVT.

The V and J genes are TRBV7-3 and TRBJ1-6; D is unclear. V lost 6 bases and J lost 10, with 16 bases in between. CDR1 is SGHTA and CDR2 is FQGTGA in the germline V gene. CDR3 size: 14 residues. DNA of the CDR3: TGTGCCAGCAGTGCCCAAGGGTCGGGATCACCCCTCCACTTT. Its translation: CASSAQGSGSPLHF.

The genes are TRBV4-2 and TRBJ2-3; TRBD2 agrees at 8 bases. The CDR3 extends over 17 amino acids. V shed 0 bases, J shed 1 base, and the junction held 6 bases outside the gene matches. CDR1 and CDR2 (germline): LGHNA, YNFKEQ. The CDR3 sequence is CASSQDRGRGGTDTQYF. CDR3 coding DNA: TGTGCCAGCAGCCAAGACCGTGGGCGGGGGGGCACAGATACGCAGTATTTT.

CDR3 sequence: CASSTLGTYISGDYGYTF. The CDR3 bases are TGCGCCAGCAGCACCCTCGGCACATACATATCAGGGGACTATGGCTACACCTTC. The chain links TRBV5-1 to TRBJ1-2; D might be TRBD1 (6 bases). CDR1 is SGHRS, CDR2 YFSETQ, per germline. The CDR3 has 18 residues. V was cut by 4 bases and J by 3 bases, with 25 bases left in between.

This clone was seen once. The chain combines TRBV19 with TRBJ2-1; 7 bases fit TRBD1. The CDR3 runs 14 residues. With 5 bases clipped from V and 10 bases from J, the junction kept 11 bases outside the gene matches. CDR1 LNHDA and CDR2 SQIVND come from the germline V gene (reference sequence). This CDR3 reads CASSAGTVRLEQFF. The CDR3 DNA reads TGTGCCAGTAGTGCAGGGACAGTTCGCTTGGAGCAGTTCTTC. Looking up the rest from reference TRBV19 and TRBJ2-1 gives the full variable domain: DGGITQSPKYLFRKEGQNVTLSCEQNLNHDAMYWYRQDPGQGLRLIYYSQIVNDFQKGDIAEGYSVSREKKESFPLTVTSAQKNPTAFYLCASSAGTVRLEQFFGPGTRLTVL.

The gene calls are TRBV5-4 and TRBJ1-6, with D possibly being TRBD1 (5 bases). The CDR3 is 18 residues long. Germline CDR1 SGHNT, CDR2 YYREEE (reference sequence). The ends were cut back, 4 bases at V and 0 bases at J, with 17 bases in the middle. The CDR3 spells CASSGGTGKSSYNSPLHF. The CDR3 DNA reads TGTGCCAGCAGCGGCGGGACGGGCAAGAGCTCCTATAATTCACCCCTCCACTTT.

V and J are TRBV6-1 and TRBJ2-1, with TRBD2 identical over 12 bases. Germline CDR1 and CDR2: MNHNS and SASEGT. V lost 5 bases and J lost 15; bases outside the gene matches: 14. The CDR3 loop spans 15 amino acids. CDR3 nucleotides: TGTGCCAGCAGTCCACACTGGACTAGCGGGGCTCAGGGGTTCTTC. Amino acids: CASSPHWTSGAQGFF.